This T cell receptor beta chain was sequenced for a study of blood T cells in healthy people across ages. With a J-beta primer mix and a sample-barcoded 5' primer, a second PCR ran about 7 to 11 cycles. Using its own MiXCR run on the 5' RACE reads, TCRdb lists one record per CDR3 protein. The sample lists approximately 800,000 distinct CDR3 sequences, roughly 25% occurring once. The germline V gene encodes CDR1 DFQATT and CDR2 SNEGSKA (reference sequence). The CDR3 extends over 12 amino acids. Trimming cost V 3 bases and J 5 bases, with 9 bases left between them. These data were likewise used in another study, on T cells of mothers and their children.

The chain combines TRBV20-1 with TRBJ2-3, with no clear D. Sequenced material: blood. The receptor was isolated from a boy younger than 18 in good health. The CDR3 protein is CSASFYQDTQYF. In DNA form, the CDR3 reads TGCAGTGCTAGTTTTTACCAAGATACGCAGTATTTT.